These 16 T cell receptor beta chains were sequenced from one sample in a study of cytomegalovirus exposure and HLA in healthy donors. Amplification used 60 Vbeta primers and 13 Jbeta primers. The repertoire was sequenced with immunoSEQ multiplex PCR; TCRdb's copy has only in-frame clones and lacks some. The sample holds 150,000 or so clones. The sequenced sample was PBMCs. These receptors were obtained from a man aged 30-40 years in good health and CMV-seronegative.

The chain uses TRBV28 and TRBJ2-2, with 7 bases that match TRBD1. V was pared by 6 bases and J by 7 bases, with 8 bases of the junction left unmatched. The CDR3 has 14 amino acids. In germline, CDR1 is MDHEN, CDR2 SYDVKM. CDR3 DNA: TGTGCCAGCAGCTGGACAGGCCCAGGCGGGGAGCTGTTTTTT. This translates into CASSWTGPGGELFF.

J is TRBJ1-1 and V is TRBV11-2, with D possibly TRBD1 on 6 matching bases. The CDR3 spans 12 residues. Trimming pared 1 base from V and 6 bases from J, leaving 6 bases between. Looked up from germline, CDR1 is SGHAT and CDR2 is FQNNGV. The CDR3 bases are TGTGCCAGCAGCTTAGGGGGGCCTGAAGCTTTCTTT. As protein: CASSLGGPEAFF. Drawing the rest from reference TRBV11-2 and TRBJ1-1, the complete variable domain is EAGVAQSPRYKIIEKRQSVAFWCNPISGHATLYWYQQILGQGPKLLIQFQNNGVVDDSQLPKDRFSAERLKGVDSTLKIQPAKLEDSAVYLCASSLGGPEAFFGQGTRLTVV.

V and J are TRBV5-1 and TRBJ2-7; 9 bases fit TRBD2. From germline, CDR1 is SGHRS and CDR2 YFSETQ. V shed 4 bases, J shed 3 bases, and the junction held 11 bases outside the gene matches. The CDR3 length is 16 residues. The CDR3 region is CASSPSLAGQNYEQYF. In nucleotides, the CDR3 is TGCGCCAGCAGCCCGTCGCTAGCGGGACAAAACTACGAGCAGTACTTC.

The rearrangement joins TRBV28 to TRBJ2-7; 8 nucleotides line up with TRBD1. Germline CDR1 MDHEN, CDR2 SYDVKM. V trimming: 7 bases; J trimming: 6 bases; junction bases outside the gene matches: 11. This CDR3 spans 14 amino acids. CDR3 in DNA: TGTGCCAGCACCCTCAGGGGGCGCCTGGGCGAGCAGTACTTC. The encoded protein is CASTLRGRLGEQYF.

The J gene is TRBJ2-3, the V gene TRBV9; D not certain. V lost 0 bases and J lost 6, with 8 bases in between. The CDR3 length is 13 residues. CDR1 and CDR2 from the germline V gene are SGDLS and YYNGEE. CDR3 residues: CASSVVGSDTQYF. The CDR3 DNA reads TGTGCCAGCAGCGTAGTCGGTAGCGATACGCAGTATTTT.

The CDR3 loop is CASSSMTSGKTGELFF. Here the CDR3 DNA reads TGTGCCAGCAGTTCGATGACTAGCGGGAAAACCGGGGAGCTGTTTTTT. The V and J genes are TRBV27 and TRBJ2-2, with 11 bases fitting TRBD2. This CDR3 is 16 amino acids long. The J segment lost 5 bases and the V segment lost 4 bases, leaving 6 bases of the junction unmatched. Germline loops: CDR1 MNHEY, CDR2 SMNVEV (reference sequence).

The chain links TRBV19 to TRBJ2-7; TRBD1 matches at 8 bases. Germline V gene sequence: CDR1 LNHDA, CDR2 SQIVND (reference sequence). Trimming removed 1 base from V and 7 bases from J; junction bases left unmatched: 6. The CDR3 runs 14 residues. CDR3 DNA: TGTGCCAGTAGTATAGGACAGGGGATACGGGAGCAGTACTTC. Translation: CASSIGQGIREQYF. The full variable domain, its missing parts supplied by reference TRBV19 and TRBJ2-7, is DGGITQSPKYLFRKEGQNVTLSCEQNLNHDAMYWYRQDPGQGLRLIYYSQIVNDFQKGDIAEGYSVSREKKESFPLTVTSAQKNPTAFYLCASSIGQGIREQYFGPGTRLTVT.

The V call is TRBV29-1, the J call TRBJ1-1; D gene uncertain. This CDR3 comprises 12 residues. Germline assignment: CDR1 SQVTM and CDR2 ANQGSEA. The V end was cut by 5 bases, the J end by 1 base, with 8 bases between. The DNA for the CDR3 is TGCAGCGTTCCGCCGGGGAACACTGAAGCTTTCTTT. This translates into CSVPPGNTEAFF.

The chain combines TRBV28 with TRBJ1-2; TRBD1 matches at 9 bases. The ends lost 4 bases at V and 2 bases at J; junction bases unmatched: 11. CDR3 length: 17 amino acids. Germline V CDR1 and CDR2: MDHEN, SYDVKM. CDR3 in amino acids: CASSSETGQGLNYGYTF. As DNA, the CDR3 is TGTGCCAGCAGTTCCGAGACTGGACAGGGGCTAAACTATGGCTACACCTTC.

As DNA, the CDR3 is TGTGCCAGCAGCGTCGGGACAGGTGAAAAACTGTTTTTT. This gives the protein CASSVGTGEKLFF. The gene calls are TRBV9 and TRBJ1-4, with 8 bases identical to TRBD1. The germline gives CDR1 SGDLS, CDR2 YYNGEE. With V trimmed by 2 bases and J by 7 bases, 1 base remained unmatched. The CDR3 sequence is 13 residues long. The full variable domain, in which reference TRBV9 and TRBJ1-4 provide the parts outside the CDR3, is DSGVTQTPKHLITATGQRVTLRCSPRSGDLSVYWYQQSLDQGLQFLIQYYNGEERAKGNILERFSAQQFPDLHSELNLSSLELGDSALYFCASSVGTGEKLFFGSGTQLSVL.

The genes are TRBV28 and TRBJ1-2, with D possibly matching TRBD1 (5 bases). CDR3 length: 12 residues. Germline values: CDR1 MDHEN, CDR2 SYDVKM. CDR3 DNA: TGTGTCTCGGGCCGGAGGGGCTATGGCTACACCTTC. Translated, it gives CVSGRRGYGYTF.

The rearrangement uses TRBV27 and TRBJ2-1; D not resolved. Trimming pared 3 bases from V and 5 bases from J, leaving 5 bases between. This CDR3 is 12 amino acids long. Germline values: CDR1 MNHEY, CDR2 SMNVEV (reference sequence). The CDR3 spells CASSLRDNEQFF. CDR3 sequence (DNA): TGTGCCAGCAGTTTGCGCGACAATGAGCAGTTCTTC.

The J gene is TRBJ1-1, the V gene TRBV6-1, with 7 bases lining up with TRBD1. This CDR3 spans 14 amino acids. From germline, CDR1 is MNHNS and CDR2 SASEGT. V lost 6 bases to trimming and J lost 2 bases; unmatched junction nucleotides: 6. DNA for the CDR3: TGTGCCAGCAGGAGGACAGGACTTAACACTGAAGCTTTCTTT. Translating it yields CASRRTGLNTEAFF.

CDR3 amino acids: CSATDSYEQYF. CDR3 nucleotides: TGCAGCGCGACAGATTCCTACGAGCAGTACTTC. The chain uses TRBV29-1 and TRBJ2-7; D perhaps matches TRBD1 (5 bases). The CDR3 extends over 11 amino acids. Between the trimmed V and J ends, which lost 7 bases and 1 base, there was a span of 8 bases. Looked up from germline, CDR1 is SQVTM and CDR2 is ANQGSEA.

The chain couples TRBV27 to TRBJ2-7; 7 bases agree with TRBD1. V was pared by 7 bases and J by 3 bases, with 9 bases of the junction left unmatched. Germline loops: CDR1 MNHEY, CDR2 SMNVEV (reference sequence). The CDR3 is made up of 14 amino acids. In DNA, the CDR3 is TGTGCCAGCACTAACAACAGGGGTGGCTACGAGCAGTACTTC. It codes for CASTNNRGGYEQYF.

J is TRBJ1-4 and V is TRBV28; D remains unclear. Germline CDR1 is MDHEN and CDR2 is SYDVKM. The CDR3 is 16 residues long. Trimming removed 4 bases from V and 2 bases from J, with 14 bases in between. CDR3 coding DNA: TGTGCCAGCAGTTCCCCTGAGAGGGCGACTAATGAAAAACTGTTTTTT. As protein: CASSSPERATNEKLFF.